A single sample is the source of the 9 T cell receptor beta chains below, sequenced in a study of blood T cell repertoires in COVID-19 (dated by TCRdb to 2020 to 2022). Receptors were amplified or captured by the immunoSEQ multiplex PCR assay. TCRdb's version of the immuneACCESS table is confined to in-frame rearrangements and falls short of the full clone set. An unresolved V gene accounts for under half of the shortfall where checked; the remainder is of unknown origin. Within this sample are around 300,000 clones, with approximately 91% of them counted one time only. The biggest ten clones account for 1.7% of the sample. The sample was PBMCs or T cells enriched from blood (not recorded which). The receptors were sampled from a woman between 35 and 50 years old who had recovered from COVID-19.

CDR3 region: CASLQGSGHQPQHF. CDR3 nucleotides: TGTGCCAGCTTACAGGGCTCAGGGCATCAGCCCCAGCATTTT. The chain uses TRBV28 and TRBJ1-5; D might be TRBD1 (6 bases). Trimming removed 8 bases at V and 5 bases at J, with 16 bases between. The CDR3 contains 14 residues. In germline, CDR1 is MDHEN, CDR2 SYDVKM. Supplemented by reference TRBV28 and TRBJ1-5, the full variable domain reads DVKVTQSSRYLVKRTGEKVFLECVQDMDHENMFWYRQDPGLGLRLIYFSYDVKMKEKGDIPEGYSVSREKKERFSLILESASTNQTSMYLCASLQGSGHQPQHFGDGTRLSIL.

The chain uses TRBV11-3 and TRBJ2-7, with a tentative D call TRBD2 (7 bases). The CDR3 loop spans 14 amino acids. CDR1 and CDR2 from the germline V gene are SGHNT and YENEEA. Trimming removed 5 bases at V and 5 bases at J, with 16 bases between. The CDR3 DNA follows: TGTGCCAGCAGCCGCGGGGGCGCGATCCACGAGCAGTACTTC. As protein: CASSRGGAIHEQYF.

The chain combines TRBV7-9 with TRBJ1-1; D perhaps matches TRBD1 (5 bases). Germline V lookup: CDR1 SEHNR, CDR2 FQNEAQ (reference sequence). The CDR3 sequence is 14 residues long. V was cut by 0 bases and J by 5 bases, with 10 bases left in between. The CDR3 is CASSLAAGGTEAFF. CDR3 sequence (DNA): TGTGCCAGCAGCTTAGCGGCTGGGGGGACTGAAGCTTTCTTT.

This clone was detected only once. DNA of the CDR3: TGTGCCAGCAGTTTCGAGGGAATGGGTTCACCCCTCCACTTT. It codes for CASSFEGMGSPLHF. The chain links TRBV28 to TRBJ1-6; D call uncertain. The germline gives CDR1 MDHEN, CDR2 SYDVKM. CDR3 length equals 14 residues. V was cut by 3 bases and J by 9 bases, with 12 bases left in between.

The chain carries TRBV7-2 and TRBJ1-1; 9 nucleotides match TRBD1. The CDR3 runs 14 residues. Per germline, CDR1 SGHTA and CDR2 FQGNSA. The V segment lost 5 bases and the J segment 1 base; nucleotides outside the gene matches: 2. The CDR3 nucleotides are TGTGCCAGCAGCAACAGGGGGCCGAACACTGAAGCTTTCTTT. Protein: CASSNRGPNTEAFF.

The V call is TRBV10-3, the J call TRBJ1-5; TRBD1 is a possible D gene (5 bases). This CDR3 has 16 residues. Germline V gene data show CDR1 as ENHRY and CDR2 as SYGVKD. V was trimmed by 0 bases and J by 4 bases, leaving 13 bases between them. The DNA of the CDR3 is TGTGCCATCAGTGAGTCGATATTACAGGATAATCAGCCCCAGCATTTT. Translated, it gives CAISESILQDNQPQHF.

V and J are TRBV6-5 and TRBJ1-2; TRBD1 agrees at 8 bases. Germline-derived CDR1 and CDR2 are MNHEY and SVGAGI. This CDR3 has 14 residues. V lost 11 bases, J lost 7 bases, and 15 bases stayed unmatched. Here the CDR3 DNA reads TGTGCCGGCACCGGGACAGGCTCCTTTTCTGGCTACACCTTC. Translation gives CAGTGTGSFSGYTF.

V usage is TRBV7-3 and J usage is TRBJ2-5; 11 bases are a match to TRBD2. Trimming took 3 bases from V and 5 from J; bases not matched to a gene: 8. The CDR3 is made up of 16 amino acids. The V gene's germline CDR1 is SGHTA and CDR2 FQGTGA. The CDR3 DNA sequence: TGTGCCAGCAGCTTCCGTAGCGGGGGGGGCGCGGAGACCCAGTACTTC. Translating it yields CASSFRSGGGAETQYF.

The V gene is TRBV2, the J gene TRBJ2-1, with D perhaps TRBD2 (5 bases). The CDR3 has 11 amino acids. V was shortened by 7 bases and J by 9 bases, with 10 bases between the two germline ends. CDR1 and CDR2 (germline): SNHLY, FYNNEI. The CDR3 reads CASKRRVEQFF. The CDR3 DNA follows: TGTGCCAGCAAGAGGCGGGTTGAGCAGTTCTTC.